These 9 T cell receptor beta chains came from one sample sequenced in a study of cytomegalovirus exposure and HLA in healthy donors. PCR amplification relied on 60 Vbeta primers (plus 13 Jbeta primers). TCRdb's table, derived via immunoSEQ multiplex PCR, lists solely in-frame clones and lacks some. The table includes more than 150,000 clones, 60% to 85% detected once. Input material: PBMCs. The receptors derive from a man aged 18 to 30 in good health and CMV-seronegative.

This clone was seen only once. This rearrangement joins TRBV27 to TRBJ2-7, with 10 bases matching TRBD2. V lost 5 bases to trimming and J lost 4 bases; unmatched junction nucleotides: 8. Germline V lookup: CDR1 MNHEY, CDR2 SMNVEV (reference sequence). The CDR3 totals 15 residues. In nucleotides, the CDR3 is TGTGCCAGCAGTCCCCGCCTAGCGGGAGCTTACGAGCAGTACTTC. Amino acid sequence: CASSPRLAGAYEQYF.

The chain uses TRBV6-6 and TRBJ2-2, with 10 bases matching TRBD2. CDR3 size: 16 residues. Trimming cost V 6 bases and J 3 bases; bases outside gene matches: 7. Germline CDR1 reads MNHNY; CDR2 reads SVGAGI (reference sequence). CDR3 nucleotides: TGTGCCAGCAGCCAAGCGGGGGGGGTTTACACCGGGGAGCTGTTTTTT. Its protein product is CASSQAGGVYTGELFF.

The V gene is TRBV13, the J gene TRBJ2-3, with D possibly matching TRBD1 (5 bases). Germline V CDR1 and CDR2: PRHDT, FYEKMQ (reference sequence). V shed 5 bases and J shed 2 bases, with 20 bases lying between them. CDR3 size: 17 residues. The CDR3 loop is CASSPPRASQVTDTQYF. The CDR3 nucleotides are TGTGCCAGCAGCCCCCCCAGGGCGAGCCAGGTCACAGATACGCAGTATTTT.

The table lists this clone with a few counts. The sample carries other DNA sequences with the same CDR3. The chain couples TRBV18 to TRBJ2-5; D is unresolved. V was pared by 3 bases and J by 2 bases, with 4 bases between. The CDR3 sequence is 12 residues long. Germline lookup yields CDR1 KGHSH and CDR2 LQKENI. This CDR3 is CASSPVQETQYF. DNA of the CDR3: TGTGCCAGCTCACCCGTACAAGAGACCCAGTACTTC.

The chain couples TRBV5-6 to TRBJ1-2; 9 bases are shared with TRBD1. The ends lost 2 bases at V and 3 bases at J; junction bases unmatched: 5. The CDR3 sequence is 15 residues long. CDR1 SGHDT and CDR2 YYEEEE come from the germline V gene. CDR3 nucleotides: TGTGCCAGCAGCTTACGTGACAGGGGGTACTATGGCTACACCTTC. The encoded protein is CASSLRDRGYYGYTF.

The V gene is TRBV18, the J gene TRBJ1-5; D not resolved. CDR3 length: 13 amino acids. The V and J ends lost 1 base and 3 bases respectively, with 4 bases between them. CDR1 KGHSH and CDR2 LQKENI come from the germline V gene. The CDR3 spells CASSPLDNQPQHF. CDR3 sequence (DNA): TGTGCCAGCTCACCACTAGACAATCAGCCCCAGCATTTT.

This clone was picked up a small number of times. The genes are TRBV5-6 and TRBJ2-1, with D possibly being TRBD2 (6 bases). V lost 6 bases to trimming and J lost 2 bases, with 12 bases between them. This CDR3 has 14 amino acids. Looked up from germline, CDR1 is SGHDT and CDR2 is YYEEEE. The CDR3, as DNA: TGTGCCAGCATCGAGACGGGAGCCTACAATGAGCAGTTCTTC. This encodes CASIETGAYNEQFF.

The chain combines TRBV28 with TRBJ2-6; 8 bases fit TRBD1. After removal of 6 bases from V and 1 base from J, the junction contained 8 bases not matched to a gene. The CDR3 is made up of 17 amino acids. Germline values: CDR1 MDHEN, CDR2 SYDVKM. The CDR3 sequence: CASSPGQATSGANVLTF. The DNA for the CDR3 is TGTGCCAGCAGCCCGGGACAGGCAACGTCTGGGGCCAACGTCCTGACTTTC.

The chain is built from TRBV5-1 and TRBJ2-7; 8 bases align to TRBD1. V gave up 1 base and J gave up 6 bases; unmatched junction bases: 6. The CDR3 loop spans 14 amino acids. Germline assignment: CDR1 SGHRS and CDR2 YFSETQ. CDR3 DNA: TGCGCCAGCAGCTTGACAGGGGGGACGAGCGAGCAGTACTTC. Amino acid sequence: CASSLTGGTSEQYF.